This TCR beta chain was documented in a study of CD8+ T cells in alopecia areata. Noted treatment: oral pan-JAK inhibitor, 5-10 mg twice daily. This CDR3 is 16 amino acids long. V was pared by 0 bases and J by 6 bases, with 16 bases between. Germline V gene sequence: CDR1 SGDLS, CDR2 YYNGEE. After isolation, RNA underwent reverse transcription to generate cDNA as the sequencing template. Clones were sequenced by immunoSEQ multiplex PCR, and TCRdb holds only the in-frame ones, with some missing. Of roughly 200,000 clones listed, 50% to 65% are singletons. The material sequenced was CD8+ T cells sorted from blood, taken at week 24, from a patient treated with tofacitinib. This receptor was taken from a human donor with alopecia areata. The chain links TRBV9 to TRBJ2-1; a weak D match, TRBD2 (6 bases). CDR3 nucleotides: TGTGCCAGCAGCGTAGAGGCCCCCGGGACTCTCAATGAGCAGTTCTTC. Translating gives CASSVEAPGTLNEQFF.